The next 5 T cell receptor beta chains were all read from a single sample in a study of CD4 T cells in relation to SARS-CoV-2 and coronaviruses. The unexposed donors gave CD4+ T cells in 2011-2018, prior to COVID-19. CD4+ T cells were isolated from the cells after 10 days of culture. These receptors are not linked to any known antigen. The data were produced by immunoSEQ multiplex PCR, yet TCRdb's version contains in-frame clones alone and is incomplete. The table lists about 29,000 clones, nearly 80% of them singletons. The sample comprised CD4+ T cells from PBMCs, cultured in vitro. The receptors originated from a human donor in good health.

The chain joins TRBV28 to TRBJ2-5; 8 bases align to TRBD2. Trimming took 3 bases from V and 5 from J; bases not matched to a gene: 11. Germline V gives CDR1 MDHEN, CDR2 SYDVKM. CDR3 length: 16 residues. CDR3 nucleotide sequence: TGTGCCAGCAGTTTGGCCGGGGCGGGGGGATCTGAGACCCAGTACTTC. This codes for CASSLAGAGGSETQYF.

This chain joins TRBV7-2 and TRBJ2-4, with unresolved D. Germline V gene lookup returns CDR1 SGHTA and CDR2 FQGNSA. CDR3 size: 16 residues. V was shortened by 3 bases and J by 0 bases, with 12 bases between the two germline ends. DNA of the CDR3: TGTGCCAGCAGCTTTTATCCGGGCGGAGCCAAAAACATTCAGTACTTC. This sequence encodes CASSFYPGGAKNIQYF.

This clone has only one observation. The chain uses TRBV27 and TRBJ2-7; weak D call: TRBD2 (5 bases). Germline CDR1 reads MNHEY; CDR2 reads SMNVEV (reference sequence). V was cut by 0 bases and J by 3 bases, with 9 bases left in between. This CDR3 region has 14 residues. CDR3 amino acids: CASSLSGVIYEQYF. CDR3 bases: TGTGCCAGCAGTTTATCCGGGGTTATCTACGAGCAGTACTTC.

This clone was detected only a few times. V is TRBV27 and J is TRBJ2-2; D gene ambiguous. The CDR3 is 13 residues long. Germline V CDR1 and CDR2: MNHEY, SMNVEV (reference sequence). V was shortened by 2 bases and J by 7 bases, with 8 bases between the two germline ends. The CDR3 region has the DNA TGTGCCAGCAGTTTAAGGCGACTCGGGGAGCTGTTTTTT. It specifies CASSLRRLGELFF.

This clone was seen a handful of times. The CDR3 reads CASKDETGRYGYTF. The DNA for the CDR3 is TGTGCCAGCAAAGATGAGACAGGGCGCTATGGCTACACCTTC. The chain carries TRBV6-6 and TRBJ1-2, with 7 bases aligning to TRBD1. The CDR3 consists of 14 residues. Germline V CDR1 and CDR2: MNHNY, SVGAGI (reference sequence). V gave up 7 bases and J gave up 4 bases; unmatched junction bases: 9.